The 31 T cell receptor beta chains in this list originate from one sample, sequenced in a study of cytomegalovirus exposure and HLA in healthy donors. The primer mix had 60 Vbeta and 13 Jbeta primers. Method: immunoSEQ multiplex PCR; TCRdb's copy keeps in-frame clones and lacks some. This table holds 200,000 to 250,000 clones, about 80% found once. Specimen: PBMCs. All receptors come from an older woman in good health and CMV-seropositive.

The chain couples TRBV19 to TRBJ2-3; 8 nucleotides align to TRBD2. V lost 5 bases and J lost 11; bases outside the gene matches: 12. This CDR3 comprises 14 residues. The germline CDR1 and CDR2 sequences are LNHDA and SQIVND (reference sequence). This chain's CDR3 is CASSPGTSGMEQYF. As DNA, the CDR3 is TGTGCCAGTAGTCCAGGGACTAGTGGTATGGAGCAGTATTTT.

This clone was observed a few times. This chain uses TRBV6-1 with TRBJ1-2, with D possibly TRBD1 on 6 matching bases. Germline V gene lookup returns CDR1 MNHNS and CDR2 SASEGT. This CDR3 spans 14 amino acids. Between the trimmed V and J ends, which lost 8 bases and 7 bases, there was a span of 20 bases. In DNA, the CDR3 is TGTGCCAGCGCCCCCAACTATCAGGGGATTGGCTACACCTTC. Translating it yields CASAPNYQGIGYTF.

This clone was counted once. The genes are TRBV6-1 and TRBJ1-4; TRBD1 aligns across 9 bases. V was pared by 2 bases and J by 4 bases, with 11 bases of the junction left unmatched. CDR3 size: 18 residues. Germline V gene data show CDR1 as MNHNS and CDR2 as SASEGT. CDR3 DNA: TGTGCCAGCAGTGAACTTTGGACAGGGGTCTCCTATAATGAAAAACTGTTTTTT. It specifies CASSELWTGVSYNEKLFF.

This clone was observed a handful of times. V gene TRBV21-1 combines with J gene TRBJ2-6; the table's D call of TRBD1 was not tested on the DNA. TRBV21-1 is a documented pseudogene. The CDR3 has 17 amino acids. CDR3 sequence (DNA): TGTGCCAGCAGCACCGGGACAGCCGGATCTGGGGCCAACGTCCTGACTTTC. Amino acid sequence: CASSTGTAGSGANVLTF.

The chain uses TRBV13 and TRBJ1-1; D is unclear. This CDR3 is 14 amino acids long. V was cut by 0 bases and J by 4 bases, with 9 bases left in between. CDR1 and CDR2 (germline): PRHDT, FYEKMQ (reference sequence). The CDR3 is CASSLGAFGTEAFF. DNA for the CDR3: TGTGCCAGCAGCTTAGGTGCTTTCGGCACTGAAGCTTTCTTT.

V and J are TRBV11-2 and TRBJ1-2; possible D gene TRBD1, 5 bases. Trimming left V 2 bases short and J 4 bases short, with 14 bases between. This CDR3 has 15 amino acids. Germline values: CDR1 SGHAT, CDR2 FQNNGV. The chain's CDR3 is CASSLWRDGVYGYTF. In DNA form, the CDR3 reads TGTGCCAGCAGCTTATGGAGGGACGGTGTCTATGGCTACACCTTC.

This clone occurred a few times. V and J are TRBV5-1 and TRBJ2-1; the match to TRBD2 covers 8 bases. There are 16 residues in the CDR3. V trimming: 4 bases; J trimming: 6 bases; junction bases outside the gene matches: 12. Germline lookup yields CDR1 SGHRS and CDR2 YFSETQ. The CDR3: CASSRGAGGLTNEQFF. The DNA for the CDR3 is TGCGCCAGCAGCAGGGGGGCGGGAGGCTTAACCAATGAGCAGTTCTTC.

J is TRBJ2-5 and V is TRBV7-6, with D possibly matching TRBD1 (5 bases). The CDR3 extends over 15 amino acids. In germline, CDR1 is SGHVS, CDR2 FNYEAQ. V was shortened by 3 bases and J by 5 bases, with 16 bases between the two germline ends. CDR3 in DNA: TGTGCCAGCAGCTTCAGTTACAGGAGTGGGGAGACCCAGTACTTC. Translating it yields CASSFSYRSGETQYF.

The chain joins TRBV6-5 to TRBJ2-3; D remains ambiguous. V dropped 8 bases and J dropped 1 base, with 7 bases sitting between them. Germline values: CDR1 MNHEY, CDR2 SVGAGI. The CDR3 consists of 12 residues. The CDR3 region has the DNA TGTGCCAGCGGCCAACGCACAGATACGCAGTATTTT. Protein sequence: CASGQRTDTQYF.

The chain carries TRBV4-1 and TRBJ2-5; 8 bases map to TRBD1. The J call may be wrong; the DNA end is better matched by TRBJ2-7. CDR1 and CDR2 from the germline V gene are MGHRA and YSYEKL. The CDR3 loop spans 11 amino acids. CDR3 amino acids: CASGQGDEQYF. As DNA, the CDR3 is TGCGCCAGCGGACAGGGCGACGAGCAGTACTTC.

CDR3 DNA sequence: TGTGCCAGCAGCGAAAAAAAGGTGGAGACTAGCGGGAAGGGAGGCACCGGGGAGCTGTTTTTT. The encoded protein is CASSEKKVETSGKGGTGELFF. The rearrangement joins TRBV21-1 to TRBJ2-2; the table's D call of TRBD2 was not tested on the DNA. TRBV21-1 is described as a pseudogene. This CDR3 spans 21 amino acids.

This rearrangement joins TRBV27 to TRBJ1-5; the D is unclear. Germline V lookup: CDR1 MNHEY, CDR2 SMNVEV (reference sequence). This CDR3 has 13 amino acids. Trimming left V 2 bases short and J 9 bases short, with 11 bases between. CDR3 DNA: TGTGCCAGCAGTTTAATGCTGGAGGGGCCCCAGCATTTT. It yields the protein CASSLMLEGPQHF.

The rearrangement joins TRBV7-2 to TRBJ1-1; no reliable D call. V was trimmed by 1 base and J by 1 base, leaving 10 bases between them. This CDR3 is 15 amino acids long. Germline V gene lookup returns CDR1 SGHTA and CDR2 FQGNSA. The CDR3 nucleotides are TGTGCCAGCAGCTTAGTCGCAGCGAGGAACACTGAAGCTTTCTTT. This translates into CASSLVAARNTEAFF.

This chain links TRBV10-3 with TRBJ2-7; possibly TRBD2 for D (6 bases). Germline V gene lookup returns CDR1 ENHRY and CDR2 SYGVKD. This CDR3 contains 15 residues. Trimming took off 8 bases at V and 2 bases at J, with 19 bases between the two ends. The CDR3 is CAIGSRDSGPYEQYF. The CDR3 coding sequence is TGTGCCATCGGGAGCCGGGACTCTGGACCCTACGAGCAGTACTTC.

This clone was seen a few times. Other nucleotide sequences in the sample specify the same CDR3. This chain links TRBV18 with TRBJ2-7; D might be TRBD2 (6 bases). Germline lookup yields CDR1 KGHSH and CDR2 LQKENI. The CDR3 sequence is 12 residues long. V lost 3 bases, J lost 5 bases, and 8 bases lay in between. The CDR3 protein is CASSPGGDEQYF. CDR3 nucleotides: TGTGCCAGCTCACCGGGCGGGGACGAGCAGTACTTC.

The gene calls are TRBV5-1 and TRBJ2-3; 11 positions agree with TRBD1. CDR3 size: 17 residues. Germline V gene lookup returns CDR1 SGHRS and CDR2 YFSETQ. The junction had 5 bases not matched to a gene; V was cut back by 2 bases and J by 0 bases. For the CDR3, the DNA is TGCGCCAGCAGCTTAGGGACAGGGGGAAAAAGCACAGATACGCAGTATTTT. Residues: CASSLGTGGKSTDTQYF.

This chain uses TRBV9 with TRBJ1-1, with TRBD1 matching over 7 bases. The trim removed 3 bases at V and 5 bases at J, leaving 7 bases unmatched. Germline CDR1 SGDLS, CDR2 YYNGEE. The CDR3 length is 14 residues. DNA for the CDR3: TGTGCCAGCAGCGCGAGACAGGGCAAGACTGAAGCTTTCTTT. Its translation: CASSARQGKTEAFF.

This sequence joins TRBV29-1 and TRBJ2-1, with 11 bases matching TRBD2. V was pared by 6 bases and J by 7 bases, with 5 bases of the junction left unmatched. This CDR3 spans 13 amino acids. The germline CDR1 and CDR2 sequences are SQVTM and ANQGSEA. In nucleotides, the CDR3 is TGCAGCGTGTGGGCTAGCGGGGGGAATGAGCAGTTCTTC. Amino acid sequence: CSVWASGGNEQFF.

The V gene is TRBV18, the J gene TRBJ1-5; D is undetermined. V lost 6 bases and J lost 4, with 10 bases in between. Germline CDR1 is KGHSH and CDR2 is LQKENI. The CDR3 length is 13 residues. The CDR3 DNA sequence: TGTGCCAGCTCCGAAAACCGGAATCAGCCCCAGCATTTT. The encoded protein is CASSENRNQPQHF.

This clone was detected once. The CDR3 loop is CATSRDQGYSNQPQHF. The CDR3 nucleotides are TGTGCCACCAGCAGAGATCAGGGATATAGCAATCAGCCCCAGCATTTT. This rearrangement joins TRBV15 to TRBJ1-5, with D perhaps matching TRBD1 (5 bases). CDR3 length: 16 residues. CDR1 and CDR2 (germline): LNHNV, YYDKDF (reference sequence). Trimming cost V 0 bases and J 0 bases, with 9 bases left between them.

The CDR3 sequence is CASSLVAGSRGEQYF. Written as DNA, the CDR3 is TGTGCCAGCAGCCTAGTTGCGGGATCACGGGGCGAGCAGTACTTC. The V call is TRBV11-2, the J call TRBJ2-7; possibly TRBD2 for D (6 bases). Trimming removed 5 bases from V and 6 bases from J, with 20 bases in between. The V gene's germline CDR1 is SGHAT and CDR2 FQNNGV. CDR3 size: 15 residues.

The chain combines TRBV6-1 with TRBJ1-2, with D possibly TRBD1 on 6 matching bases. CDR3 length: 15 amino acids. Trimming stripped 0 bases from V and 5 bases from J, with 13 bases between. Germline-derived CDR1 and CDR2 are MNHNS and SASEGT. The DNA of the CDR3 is TGTGCCAGCAGTGAAGCCCGGGAGGGGGTGTATGGCTACACCTTC. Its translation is CASSEAREGVYGYTF.

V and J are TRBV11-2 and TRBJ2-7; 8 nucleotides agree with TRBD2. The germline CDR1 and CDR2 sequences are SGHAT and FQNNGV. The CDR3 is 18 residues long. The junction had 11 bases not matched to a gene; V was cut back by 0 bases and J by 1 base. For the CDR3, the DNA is TGTGCCAGCAGCTTAGATGTATGGGACCTAGCGGGTTCCTACGAGCAGTACTTC. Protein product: CASSLDVWDLAGSYEQYF.

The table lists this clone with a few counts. The CDR3 region has the DNA TGCGCCAGCAGCTTGGACAGGGGGAATGAAAAACTGTTTTTT. Its protein is CASSLDRGNEKLFF. V usage is TRBV5-1 and J usage is TRBJ1-4, with 8 nucleotides matching TRBD1. Germline assignment: CDR1 SGHRS and CDR2 YFSETQ. The V and J ends lost 0 bases and 5 bases, in that order; junction bases with no gene match: 0. The CDR3 covers 14 residues.

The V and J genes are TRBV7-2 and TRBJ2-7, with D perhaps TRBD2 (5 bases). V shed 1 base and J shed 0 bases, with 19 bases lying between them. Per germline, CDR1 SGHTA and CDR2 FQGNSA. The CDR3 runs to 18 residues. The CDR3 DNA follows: TGTGCCAGCAGCTTAGGGACGGACCTAGACTACCTCTCCTACGAGCAGTACTTC. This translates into CASSLGTDLDYLSYEQYF.

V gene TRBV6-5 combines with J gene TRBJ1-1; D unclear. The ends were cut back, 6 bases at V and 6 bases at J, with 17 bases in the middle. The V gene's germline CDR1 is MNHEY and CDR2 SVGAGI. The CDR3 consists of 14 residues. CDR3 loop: CASRPSEVNPEAFF. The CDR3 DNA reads TGTGCCAGCAGGCCATCAGAGGTAAACCCTGAAGCTTTCTTT.

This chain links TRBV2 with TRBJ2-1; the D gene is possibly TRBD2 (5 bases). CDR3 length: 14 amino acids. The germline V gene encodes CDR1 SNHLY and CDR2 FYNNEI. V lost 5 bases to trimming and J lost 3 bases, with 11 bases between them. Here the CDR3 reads CASSLDSNYNEQFF. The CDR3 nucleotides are TGTGCCAGCAGTCTGGACTCGAACTACAATGAGCAGTTCTTC.

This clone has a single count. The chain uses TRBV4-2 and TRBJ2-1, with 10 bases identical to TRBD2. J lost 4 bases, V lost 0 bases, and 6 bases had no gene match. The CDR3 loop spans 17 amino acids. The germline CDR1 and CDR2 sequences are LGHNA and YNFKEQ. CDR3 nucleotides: TGTGCCAGCAGCCAAGACGGGGAACTAGCGGGATACAATGAGCAGTTCTTC. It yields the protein CASSQDGELAGYNEQFF.

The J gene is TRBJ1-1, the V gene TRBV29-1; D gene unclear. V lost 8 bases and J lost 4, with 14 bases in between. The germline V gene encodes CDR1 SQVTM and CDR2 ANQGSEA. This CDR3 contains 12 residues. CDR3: CSPATIGTEAFF. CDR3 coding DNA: TGCAGCCCCGCGACAATCGGCACTGAAGCTTTCTTT.

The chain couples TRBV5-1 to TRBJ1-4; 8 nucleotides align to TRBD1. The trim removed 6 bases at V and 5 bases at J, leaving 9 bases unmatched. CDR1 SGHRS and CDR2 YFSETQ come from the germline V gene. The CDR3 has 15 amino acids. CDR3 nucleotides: TGCGCCAGCACCGAGACAGGGGCGAACAATGAAAAACTGTTTTTT. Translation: CASTETGANNEKLFF.

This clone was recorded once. The CDR3 is CASSTRTDSASEQYF. CDR3 DNA: TGTGCCAGCAGCACGAGGACAGACTCAGCGTCCGAGCAGTACTTC. The rearrangement links TRBV21-1 to TRBJ2-7; the table names TRBD1, a call not compared with the DNA. TRBV21-1 is tagged as a pseudogene. The CDR3 is 15 residues long.